These 21 T cell receptor beta chains were all obtained from the same sample, sequenced in a study of CD8+CD57+ T cells in acquired aplastic anemia. It was patients with CD8+CD57+ cell expansion by flow cytometry who were chosen for sequencing. Profiling of TCR beta VDJ combinations and CDR3 sequences used genomic DNA as template. TCRdb passed the reads through MiXCR, listing each CDR3 protein once. The repertoire holds 200,000 to 250,000 distinct CDR3 sequences, roughly half seen once, with under 9% in the top ten. Sequencing was performed on sorted CD4+, CD8+, or CD8+CD57+ T cells (not recorded which) from PBMCs. Every receptor here comes from a human donor with aplastic anemia.

The chain combines TRBV29-1 with TRBJ1-2; no firm D call. CDR3 length: 10 residues. Per the germline V gene, CDR1 is SQVTM and CDR2 is ANQGSEA. The CDR3 nucleotides read TGCAGTACTTTGAGGGATGGCTACACCTTC. Its protein product is CSTLRDGYTF. The variable domain in full, with the rest retrieved from reference TRBV29-1 and TRBJ1-2, is SAVISQKPSRDICQRGTSLTIQCQVDSQVTMMFWYRQQPGQSLTLIATANQGSEATYESGFVIDKFPISRPNLTFSTLTVSNMSPEDSSIYLCSTLRDGYTFGSGTRLTVV.

A word on this clonotype: This may come from a read error, since a much larger clone is one base off. The chain uses TRBV14 and TRBJ2-1; possibly TRBD2 for D (6 bases). The CDR3 loop spans 17 amino acids. Trimming shortened V by 3 bases and J by 0 bases, and 15 bases separated the two germline ends. CDR1 and CDR2 (germline): SGHDN, FVKESK. CDR3 sequence: CASSQGLYIDSYNEQFF. The CDR3 DNA reads as TGTGCCAGCAGCCAGGGACTTTACATCGACTCCTACAATGAGCAGTTCTTC.

This clonotype was counted ten times or more. This chain links TRBV10-3 with TRBJ1-2, with D hard to call. This CDR3 has 13 residues. Per germline, CDR1 ENHRY and CDR2 SYGVKD. V gave up 2 bases and J gave up 6 bases, with 10 bases separating them. The CDR3 nucleotides are TGTGCCATCAGTGAGAGAGGGAACGATGGCTACACCTTC. Protein sequence: CAISERGNDGYTF.

This clonotype was observed a few times. This chain uses TRBV3-1 with TRBJ2-7; 10 bases map to TRBD2. V lost 0 bases, J lost 3 bases, and 8 bases stayed unmatched. Germline CDR1 is LGHDT and CDR2 is YNNKEL (reference sequence). The CDR3 loop spans 17 amino acids. As DNA, the CDR3 is TGTGCCAGCAGCCAAGATTGGAGCGGGGGGGCCGACTACGAGCAGTACTTC. Its translation is CASSQDWSGGADYEQYF.

Many counts were recorded for this clonotype. The rearrangement joins TRBV7-9 to TRBJ2-7; 10 bases are a match to TRBD1. V lost 3 bases and J lost 5; bases outside the gene matches: 10. Per germline, CDR1 SEHNR and CDR2 FQNEAQ (reference sequence). The CDR3 spans 16 residues. The DNA for the CDR3 is TGTGCCAGCAGCTTCATTCCAGGGACAGGGGATAACGAGCAGTACTTC. Its translation is CASSFIPGTGDNEQYF.

This clonotype was counted ten times or more. The chain is built from TRBV12-3 or TRBV12-4 and TRBJ2-7; D is perhaps TRBD1 (5 bases). CDR3 size: 14 residues. V was trimmed by 6 bases and J by 0 bases, leaving 12 bases between them. In DNA, the CDR3 is TGTGCCAGCAGAGAAGACAGACTCTCCTACGAGCAGTACTTC. This translates into CASREDRLSYEQYF.

This clonotype was seen ten or more times. This chain links TRBV24-1 with TRBJ2-1, with 7 bases fitting TRBD1. CDR3 length equals 16 residues. V was clipped by 1 base and J by 5 bases; unmatched bases: 7. CDR1 is KGHDR, CDR2 SFDVKD, per germline. The CDR3 DNA sequence: TGTGCCACCAGTGATTTATCAGGGGGTTTGGACAATGAGCAGTTCTTC. Translating it yields CATSDLSGGLDNEQFF.

This sequence joins TRBV7-2 and TRBJ2-5, with 9 nucleotides matching TRBD2. Germline V gene sequence: CDR1 SGHTA, CDR2 FQGNSA. The CDR3 is 15 residues long. The ends lost 5 bases at V and 11 bases at J; junction bases unmatched: 15. In DNA form, the CDR3 reads TGTGCCAGCAGCCCGCAAGCGGGGGGACCGGGGGAGCAGTACTTC. Protein sequence: CASSPQAGGPGEQYF.

The rearrangement links TRBV11-2 to TRBJ1-1; D is undetermined. The V end was cut by 4 bases, the J end by 3 bases, with 6 bases between. The CDR3 length is 12 residues. Per germline, CDR1 SGHAT and CDR2 FQNNGV. DNA of the CDR3: TGTGCCAGCAGCTCGTTCTACACTGAAGCTTTCTTT. Its protein product is CASSSFYTEAFF.

The sample holds a few counts of this clonotype. This may arise from a read error, as a much more abundant clone is one base away. The chain recombines TRBV7-6 with TRBJ2-5, with TRBD1 identical over 8 bases. The CDR3 extends over 17 amino acids. Germline values: CDR1 SGHVS, CDR2 FNYEAQ. CDR3 sequence: CVSSRLGQGEFEETQYF. The CDR3 DNA is TGTGTCAGCAGCCGTCTAGGACAGGGTGAATTTGAAGAGACCCAGTACTTC.

This clonotype was detected many times. The chain couples TRBV7-8 to TRBJ2-3, with a weak D call TRBD2 (6 bases). The CDR3 extends over 15 amino acids. V lost 1 base and J lost 2, with 10 bases in between. Germline V gene data show CDR1 as SGHVS and CDR2 as FQNEAQ. CDR3 in amino acids: CASSLGGGVTDTQYF. The CDR3 DNA reads as TGTGCCAGCAGCTTAGGTGGCGGGGTCACAGATACGCAGTATTTT. The full variable domain, with the rest looked up from reference TRBV7-8 and TRBJ2-3, is GAGVSQSPRYKVAKRGQDVALRCDPISGHVSLFWYQQALGQGPEFLTYFQNEAQLDKSGLPSDRFFAERPEGSVSTLKIQRTQQEDSAVYLCASSLGGGVTDTQYFGPGTRLTVL.

The genes are TRBV10-3 and TRBJ1-5; unclear D gene. Germline assignment: CDR1 ENHRY and CDR2 SYGVKD. This CDR3 is 17 amino acids long. V lost 2 bases and J 1 base, leaving 15 bases between the germline ends. CDR3 nucleotides: TGTGCCATCAGTGAGACCGGGGAAAAAGGAAGCAATCAGCCCCAGCATTTT. It yields the protein CAISETGEKGSNQPQHF.

As regards this clonotype: An end of the junction differs from the germline gene, which may be a read error. The chain carries TRBV4-3 and TRBJ1-1; tentative D call: TRBD1 (6 bases). This CDR3 contains 14 residues. Looked up from germline, CDR1 is LGHNA and CDR2 is YSLEER. The CDR3 protein is CASSQERGNGEASF. The CDR3 nucleotides are TGCGCCAGCAGCCAGGAAAGGGGGAATGGTGAAGCTTCCTTT.

This clonotype was found a few times. This chain uses TRBV7-2 with TRBJ1-2; D remains ambiguous. V was shortened by 1 base and J by 6 bases, with 15 bases between the two germline ends. The CDR3 loop spans 15 amino acids. In germline, CDR1 is SGHTA, CDR2 FQGNSA. Written as DNA, the CDR3 is TGTGCCAGCAGCTTAGACAGACCGTCTACCCATGGCTACACCTTC. Translation: CASSLDRPSTHGYTF. The full variable domain, its missing parts supplied by reference TRBV7-2 and TRBJ1-2, is GAGVSQSPSNKVTEKGKDVELRCDPISGHTALYWYRQSLGQGLEFLIYFQGNSAPDKSGLPSDRFSAERTGGSVSTLTIQRTQQEDSAVYLCASSLDRPSTHGYTFGSGTRLTVV.

This sequence joins TRBV10-3 and TRBJ1-2; 8 bases match TRBD1. Trimming took 2 bases from V and 5 from J; bases not matched to a gene: 7. This CDR3 region has 15 residues. Germline loops: CDR1 ENHRY, CDR2 SYGVKD. CDR3 bases: TGTGCCATCAGTGAGGGGGGGACAGGAGCTTATGGCTACACCTTC. Protein sequence: CAISEGGTGAYGYTF.

The rearrangement joins TRBV20-1 to TRBJ2-7, with a weak D call TRBD1 (5 bases). The ends were cut back, 5 bases at V and 4 bases at J, with 15 bases in the middle. This CDR3 spans 13 amino acids. In germline, CDR1 is DFQATT, CDR2 SNEGSKA (reference sequence). For the CDR3, the DNA is TGCAGTGCTGTGGGTTATACAGGTTACGAGCAGTACTTC. As protein: CSAVGYTGYEQYF.

The CDR3 DNA sequence: TGTGCCTGGAGTGATGGGGCGACTCAGCCCCAGCATTTT. Its protein is CAWSDGATQPQHF. The rearrangement uses TRBV30 and TRBJ1-5; D may be TRBD1 (5 bases). CDR3 length: 13 amino acids. Trimming pared 1 base from V and 6 bases from J, leaving 10 bases between. The germline CDR1 and CDR2 sequences are GTSNPN and SVGIG (reference sequence).

The CDR3 nucleotides read TGTGCCAGCAGCTTCTGGCAGGGGCAAGAGACCCAGTACTTC. It specifies CASSFWQGQETQYF. J is TRBJ2-5 and V is TRBV7-3, with a possible D match to TRBD1 (6 bases). V dropped 3 bases and J dropped 2 bases, with 10 bases sitting between them. Germline values: CDR1 SGHTA, CDR2 FQGTGA. There are 14 residues in the CDR3. Full variable domain (outside the CDR3, taken from reference TRBV7-3 and TRBJ2-5): GAGVSQTPSNKVTEKGKYVELRCDPISGHTALYWYRQSLGQGPEFLIYFQGTGAADDSGLPNDRFFAVRPEGSVSTLKIQRTERGDSAVYLCASSFWQGQETQYFGPGTRLLVL.

This clonotype has at least ten counts. J is TRBJ2-7 and V is TRBV7-3, with unresolved D. The CDR3 sequence is 13 residues long. The germline CDR1 and CDR2 sequences are SGHTA and FQGTGA. Trimming pared 1 base from V and 6 bases from J, leaving 10 bases between. CDR3 sequence (DNA): TGTGCCAGCAGCTTAAGGTTTCTGGCCGAGCAGTACTTC. Encoded protein: CASSLRFLAEQYF.

The chain has TRBV6-6 and TRBJ2-7; the D gene is possibly TRBD1 (8 bases). The germline gives CDR1 MNHNY, CDR2 SVGAGI (reference sequence). The CDR3 is 14 residues long. Trimming took off 6 bases at V and 0 bases at J, with 12 bases between the two ends. The CDR3 spells CASRQGGSSYEQYF. DNA of the CDR3: TGTGCCAGCAGACAGGGGGGGAGCTCCTACGAGCAGTACTTC.

Many counts were recorded for this clonotype. This chain links TRBV12-3 or TRBV12-4 with TRBJ2-3; D uncertain. V was clipped by 5 bases and J by 0 bases, with 3 bases between them. The CDR3 consists of 12 residues. The CDR3 DNA reads as TGTGCCAGCAGTCGGAGCACAGATACGCAGTATTTT. Translated, it gives CASSRSTDTQYF.